Shown below are 19 T cell receptor beta chains from a single sample sequenced in a study of T-cell memory formation after mild COVID-19. TCRdb ran MiXCR on the 5' RACE reads and lists one entry per CDR3 protein. Of roughly 240,000 distinct CDR3 sequences listed, just over 15% are singletons. Sequenced material: PBMCs or a T cell subset sorted from them (not recorded which). The source of these receptors is an adult woman who had mild COVID-19 (a few samples of this study predate the infection). Cell type and time point are not known.

This clonotype was found a few times. The chain employs TRBV6-2 or TRBV6-3 and TRBJ2-6; D possibly corresponds to TRBD1 (5 bases). V was cut by 0 bases and J by 4 bases, with 10 bases left in between. Germline values: CDR1 MNHEY, CDR2 SVGEGT. There are 16 residues in the CDR3. The CDR3 loop is CASSYSIGVGANVLTF. As DNA, the CDR3 is TGTGCCAGCAGTTACTCGATAGGGGTCGGGGCCAACGTCCTGACTTTC.

This clonotype was detected ten times or more. This chain joins TRBV6-1 and TRBJ1-5; a weak D match, TRBD1 (5 bases). The CDR3 has 13 residues. Germline CDR1 and CDR2: MNHNS and SASEGT. V lost 6 bases and J lost 6, with 12 bases in between. CDR3 loop: CASSRTNIQPQHF. CDR3 nucleotides: TGTGCCAGCAGCCGGACAAACATTCAGCCCCAGCATTTT.

In its sample, this clonotype was seen once. The chain recombines TRBV12-3 or TRBV12-4 with TRBJ1-2; tentative D call: TRBD1 (6 bases). Trimming took 6 bases from V and 3 from J, leaving 11 bases between them. The CDR3 totals 13 residues. This chain's CDR3 is CASRRDTDYGYTF. Here the CDR3 DNA reads TGTGCCAGCAGGAGGGACACAGACTATGGCTACACCTTC.

The V and J genes are TRBV7-2 and TRBJ1-6; a possible D gene is TRBD1 (6 bases). The V and J ends lost 8 bases and 6 bases respectively, with 11 bases between them. CDR1 and CDR2 from the germline V gene are SGHTA and FQGNSA. The CDR3 runs 13 residues. The CDR3 sequence is CASQIQGNSPLHF. CDR3 DNA: TGTGCCAGCCAAATACAGGGTAATTCACCCCTCCACTTT.

The chain joins TRBV7-2 to TRBJ2-7; TRBD2 is a possible D gene (6 bases). The CDR3 runs 13 residues. V was shortened by 1 base and J by 6 bases, with 10 bases between the two germline ends. Germline V gene lookup returns CDR1 SGHTA and CDR2 FQGNSA. CDR3 DNA: TGTGCCAGCAGCTTAGAGTTCGGGGGCGAGCAGTACTTC. Encoded protein: CASSLEFGGEQYF.

The sample holds a few counts of this clonotype. This chain uses TRBV5-6 with TRBJ2-3; D unclear. Trimming left V 2 bases short and J 2 bases short, with 9 bases between. Germline CDR1 and CDR2: SGHDT and YYEEEE. The CDR3 is made up of 14 amino acids. The chain's CDR3 is CASSFWETTDTQYF. The CDR3 DNA follows: TGTGCCAGCAGCTTTTGGGAAACCACAGATACGCAGTATTTT. Drawing the rest from reference TRBV5-6 and TRBJ2-3, the complete variable domain is DAGVTQSPTHLIKTRGQQVTLRCSPKSGHDTVSWYQQALGQGPQFIFQYYEEEERQRGNFPDRFSGHQFPNYSSELNVNALLLGDSALYLCASSFWETTDTQYFGPGTRLTVL.

The chain carries TRBV4-2 and TRBJ2-7, with 12 bases identical to TRBD1. Germline V gene data show CDR1 as LGHNA and CDR2 as YNFKEQ. Trimming at V came to 3 bases and at J to 4 bases, leaving 7 bases not matched to a gene. The length of the CDR3 is 16 residues. The DNA for the CDR3 is TGTGCCAGCAGCCAGACACCGGGACAGGGGGCGTACGAGCAGTACTTC. Its protein product is CASSQTPGQGAYEQYF.

The chain recombines TRBV12-3 or TRBV12-4 with TRBJ2-2, with 7 bases lining up with TRBD1. J lost 7 bases, V lost 7 bases, and 9 bases had no gene match. The length of the CDR3 is 14 residues. This chain's CDR3 is CASNRQGINGELFF. Here the CDR3 DNA reads TGTGCCAGCAATCGACAGGGTATCAACGGGGAGCTGTTTTTT.

The chain uses TRBV7-3 and TRBJ2-5; either TRBD1 or TRBD2 may fit D (6 bases each). CDR3 length: 14 residues. Germline V gene data show CDR1 as SGHTA and CDR2 as FQGTGA. V was cut by 8 bases and J by 4 bases, with 17 bases left in between. CDR3 in amino acids: CASAQGGPPETQYF. As DNA, the CDR3 is TGTGCCAGCGCCCAAGGGGGGCCCCCAGAGACCCAGTACTTC. The full variable domain, rest sourced from reference TRBV7-3 and TRBJ2-5, is GAGVSQTPSNKVTEKGKYVELRCDPISGHTALYWYRQSLGQGPEFLIYFQGTGAADDSGLPNDRFFAVRPEGSVSTLKIQRTERGDSAVYLCASAQGGPPETQYFGPGTRLLVL.

The gene calls are TRBV24-1 and TRBJ1-5; a possible D gene is TRBD1 (5 bases). The CDR3 extends over 16 amino acids. V was trimmed by 7 bases and J by 4 bases, leaving 19 bases between them. CDR1 is KGHDR, CDR2 SFDVKD, per germline. The CDR3 spells CATSPGPARGNQPQHF. As DNA, the CDR3 is TGTGCCACCAGCCCGGGACCGGCTCGAGGAAATCAGCCCCAGCATTTT.

V usage is TRBV29-1 and J usage is TRBJ2-7; TRBD2 is a possible D gene (5 bases). Germline assignment: CDR1 SQVTM and CDR2 ANQGSEA. Trimming stripped 4 bases from V and 0 bases from J, with 7 bases between. The length of the CDR3 is 12 residues. CDR3 DNA sequence: TGCAGCGTTGGAGGGTTCTCCTACGAGCAGTACTTC. It specifies CSVGGFSYEQYF.

This clonotype occurred many times. The chain is built from TRBV20-1 and TRBJ2-4; no definite D call. The CDR3 contains 15 residues. V lost 0 bases and J 1 base, leaving 10 bases between the germline ends. From germline, CDR1 is DFQATT and CDR2 SNEGSKA (reference sequence). Here the CDR3 DNA reads TGCAGTGCTAGAGACCTGCTCCGGGCCAAAAACATTCAGTACTTC. It specifies CSARDLLRAKNIQYF.

The chain links TRBV5-1 to TRBJ2-3; tentative D call: TRBD2 (6 bases). The germline gives CDR1 SGHRS, CDR2 YFSETQ. The CDR3 covers 17 residues. V gave up 4 bases and J gave up 1 base, with 19 bases separating them. CDR3 sequence reads: CASSPGPSPGGTDTQYF. In nucleotides, the CDR3 is TGCGCCAGCAGCCCGGGCCCCTCCCCGGGAGGCACAGATACGCAGTATTTT.

The table lists this clonotype with a few counts. CDR3 in amino acids: CASSSYRVSVANEKLFF. Written as DNA, the CDR3 is TGTGCCAGCAGCTCCTACAGGGTTTCCGTTGCTAATGAAAAACTGTTTTTT. The gene calls are TRBV5-6 and TRBJ1-4; D is perhaps TRBD1 (6 bases). The germline V gene has CDR1 SGHDT and CDR2 YYEEEE. The CDR3 sequence is 17 residues long. V was cut by 3 bases and J by 3 bases, with 18 bases left in between.

The J gene is TRBJ2-1, the V gene TRBV28; D gene unclear. CDR1 is MDHEN, CDR2 SYDVKM, per germline. The CDR3 has 13 residues. Trimming pared 4 bases from V and 9 bases from J, leaving 13 bases between. The CDR3 spells CASSSPDVGEQFF. The CDR3 nucleotides read TGTGCCAGCAGTTCACCCGACGTCGGTGAGCAGTTCTTC.

This clonotype was picked up many times. The chain employs TRBV5-5 and TRBJ2-7; D might be TRBD1 (6 bases). The V end was cut by 0 bases, the J end by 2 bases, with 9 bases between. The CDR3 runs to 14 residues. Per germline, CDR1 SGHKS and CDR2 YYEKEE (reference sequence). The chain's CDR3 is CASSLGQATYEQYF. CDR3 sequence (DNA): TGTGCCAGCAGCTTGGGACAGGCGACCTACGAGCAGTACTTC.

In this sample, this clonotype turned up a few times. The chain carries TRBV5-1 and TRBJ1-2, with 8 bases fitting TRBD1. J lost 4 bases, V lost 6 bases, and 11 bases had no gene match. Germline lookup yields CDR1 SGHRS and CDR2 YFSETQ. CDR3 length equals 15 residues. CDR3 in amino acids: CASKLGTGGFYGYTF. CDR3 DNA: TGCGCCAGCAAGCTTGGGACAGGAGGGTTCTATGGCTACACCTTC.

This chain links TRBV11-3 with TRBJ1-1; D gene unclear. The CDR3 length is 11 residues. The V gene lost 5 bases and the J gene lost 1 base, with 2 bases spanning the gap. The germline CDR1 and CDR2 sequences are SGHNT and YENEEA. The CDR3, as DNA: TGTGCCAGCAGCCCGAACACTGAAGCTTTCTTT. Protein sequence: CASSPNTEAFF.

This clonotype was seen a handful of times. The chain links TRBV12-3 or TRBV12-4 to TRBJ1-3; 8 bases fit TRBD1. Unmatched junction bases numbered 10, after V lost 6 bases and J lost 3 bases. The CDR3 extends over 16 amino acids. The CDR3 region has the DNA TGTGCCAGCAGACTAACGACAGGGGCCGGTGGAAACACCATATATTTT. Amino acids: CASRLTTGAGGNTIYF.